The entry below gives a single T cell receptor beta chain sequence along with its context. The CDR3 is 16 residues long. Trimming took off 0 bases at V and 3 bases at J, with 12 bases between the two ends. The germline V gene has CDR1 SGHRS and CDR2 YFSETQ. Input per replicate PCR of unsorted PBMC was roughly 300 ng DNA, corresponding to tens of thousands of T cell genomes. The protocol was immunoSEQ multiplex PCR, while the TCRdb copy is restricted to in-frame clones and leaves out a portion. The sample holds a few hundred thousand clones, approximately 80% seen once. All participating donors were Caucasian adults from Nashville, Tennessee. These data belong to a study of shared clonotypes between healthy human individuals. Study-wide context: Aged between 18 and 49, the donors were two women and three men.

This clonotype originated in a woman aged 40-49 years in good health. Some clones in this sample may be carry-over from other donors' samples. The sample was PBMCs. J is TRBJ2-2 and V is TRBV5-1; TRBD2 is a possible D gene (5 bases). CDR3 DNA: TGCGCCAGCAGCTTGGCCCCGGCGGGTGACACCGGGGAGCTGTTTTTT. Translating it yields CASSLAPAGDTGELFF.